These 13 T cell receptor beta chains originate from one sample sequenced in a study of identifying expanded T cells in peripheral blood. Clones were read by immunoSEQ multiplex PCR, and TCRdb kept only the in-frame ones, dropping some. The table includes around 56,000 clones, about 83% detected once. Sequenced: blood. These receptors all stem from a person aged 18 to 75 in good health.

This rearrangement joins TRBV14 to TRBJ2-6; a possible D gene is TRBD2 (5 bases). Germline lookup yields CDR1 SGHDN and CDR2 FVKESK. The ends were cut back, 5 bases at V and 0 bases at J, with 11 bases in the middle. The length of the CDR3 is 16 residues. CDR3 loop: CASSVPGVSGANVLTF. For the CDR3, the DNA is TGTGCCAGCAGCGTCCCCGGGGTCTCTGGGGCCAACGTCCTGACTTTC.

Here the CDR3 reads CASRSAGGAAGEQFF. DNA for the CDR3: TGTGCCAGCAGGTCTGCGGGGGGGGCCGCGGGTGAGCAGTTCTTC. The chain recombines TRBV6-5 with TRBJ2-1, with 9 bases aligning to TRBD2. V lost 6 bases and J lost 9; bases outside the gene matches: 12. The germline V gene has CDR1 MNHEY and CDR2 SVGAGI. The CDR3 is 15 residues long.

This chain links TRBV19 with TRBJ2-1, with TRBD1 identical over 8 bases. The CDR3 spans 16 residues. Germline V lookup: CDR1 LNHDA, CDR2 SQIVND (reference sequence). The V segment lost 4 bases and the J segment 6 bases; nucleotides outside the gene matches: 11. The CDR3 reads CASSTLPGTGGNEQFF. The CDR3 nucleotides are TGTGCCAGTAGTACATTGCCAGGGACAGGAGGCAATGAGCAGTTCTTC.

This clone was recorded a few times. J is TRBJ2-7 and V is TRBV10-2; D is tentatively TRBD1 or TRBD2 (5 bases each). Germline V gene sequence: CDR1 WSHSY, CDR2 SAAADI. V lost 3 bases, J lost 6 bases, and 15 bases lay in between. The CDR3 has 14 residues. The CDR3 nucleotides read TGCGCCAGCAGTGATGGGGGTTTAATTTCCGAGCAGTACGTC. Its translation: CASSDGGLISEQYV.

This clone has a handful of counts. The V and J genes are TRBV10-2 and TRBJ2-2, with D hard to call. This CDR3 is 17 amino acids long. The V end was cut by 0 bases, the J end by 0 bases, with 11 bases between. Germline CDR1 reads WSHSY; CDR2 reads SAAADI. The CDR3 loop reads CASSESNEVPNTGELFF. The CDR3 bases are TGCGCCAGCAGTGAGTCGAATGAGGTGCCGAACACCGGGGAGCTGTTTTTT.

V gene TRBV7-6 combines with J gene TRBJ2-1; D not certain. Germline values: CDR1 SGHVS, CDR2 FNYEAQ. With 6 bases removed from V and 9 bases from J, the gap between germline ends came to 12 bases. The CDR3 sequence is 12 residues long. CDR3 amino acids: CASRSGLGEQFF. The DNA for the CDR3 is TGTGCCAGCAGATCCGGGTTAGGTGAGCAGTTCTTC. Supplemented by reference TRBV7-6 and TRBJ2-1, the full variable domain reads GAGVSQSPRYKVTKRGQDVALRCDPISGHVSLYWYRQALGQGPEFLTYFNYEAQQDKSGLPNDRFSAERPEGSISTLTIQRTEQRDSAMYRCASRSGLGEQFFGPGTRLTVL.

The rearrangement uses TRBV7-6 and TRBJ1-5; tentative D call: TRBD1 (5 bases). Germline V lookup: CDR1 SGHVS, CDR2 FNYEAQ. V was cut by 3 bases and J by 2 bases, with 11 bases left in between. The CDR3 has 15 residues. CDR3 sequence: CASSLRQGGNQPQHF. The CDR3 DNA is TGTGCCAGCAGCTTGAGGCAGGGTGGCAATCAGCCCCAGCATTTT.

The V call is TRBV7-2, the J call TRBJ1-2, with a weak D call TRBD1 (5 bases). The CDR3 is 15 amino acids. Deletions cut 1 base from V and 2 bases from J, with 11 bases between. CDR1 is SGHTA and CDR2 is FQGNSA in the germline V gene. The CDR3 DNA follows: TGTGCCAGCAGCTTAGGTACCCGGGGGAACTATGGCTACACCTTC. Its translation is CASSLGTRGNYGYTF.

This chain uses TRBV6-4 with TRBJ2-1, with 10 bases identical to TRBD2. CDR1 is MRHNA, CDR2 SNTAGT, per germline. With V trimmed by 6 bases and J by 6 bases, 5 bases remained unmatched. CDR3 size: 14 residues. Here the CDR3 DNA reads TGTGCCAGCAGCCGGGCTAGCGGGAGCAATGAGCAGTTCTTC. The encoded protein is CASSRASGSNEQFF.

The genes are TRBV7-2 and TRBJ2-7; 10 nucleotides line up with TRBD2. CDR1 and CDR2 from the germline V gene are SGHTA and FQGNSA. There are 18 residues in the CDR3. J lost 4 bases, V lost 7 bases, and 19 bases had no gene match. CDR3 DNA sequence: TGTGCCAGCACCCTAGGAGAGGGTAGACTAGCGGGCCTATACGAGCAGTACTTC. It specifies CASTLGEGRLAGLYEQYF.

The chain employs TRBV28 and TRBJ1-1; D is undetermined. The V gene lost 7 bases and the J gene lost 1 base, with 13 bases spanning the gap. The CDR3 sequence is 14 residues long. Germline V lookup: CDR1 MDHEN, CDR2 SYDVKM. The CDR3 spells CASKLTRQNTEAFF. The DNA for the CDR3 is TGTGCCAGCAAATTAACTCGGCAGAACACTGAAGCTTTCTTT.

The V and J genes are TRBV19 and TRBJ1-5; TRBD1 matches at 7 bases. This CDR3 is built from 15 residues. With 2 bases clipped from V and 1 base from J, the junction kept 2 bases outside the gene matches. Germline V gene lookup returns CDR1 LNHDA and CDR2 SQIVND (reference sequence). CDR3 loop: CASSINRGSNQPQHF. In DNA, the CDR3 is TGTGCCAGTAGTATAAACAGGGGAAGCAATCAGCCCCAGCATTTT.

The chain couples TRBV6-1 to TRBJ2-7; perhaps TRBD2 as D (7 bases). CDR3 size: 14 residues. V lost 7 bases and J 6 bases, leaving 19 bases between the germline ends. Germline V gene sequence: CDR1 MNHNS, CDR2 SASEGT. CDR3 bases: TGTGCCAGCACTGCCCCCGTGGGGGGGCGCGAGCAGTACTTC. Amino acids: CASTAPVGGREQYF.